Shown below are 25 T cell receptor beta chains from a single sample sequenced in a study of blood T cell repertoires in COVID-19. TCRdb keeps only in-frame clones here, not all; method: immunoSEQ multiplex PCR. The repertoire holds 160,000 or so clones, with more than 65% as singletons. Sequencing was done on a sample of peripheral blood. These receptors were collected from a woman older than 75 with acute or convalescent COVID-19.

The J gene is TRBJ2-7, the V gene TRBV3-1 (or the pseudogene TRBV3-2); D unclear. CDR3 length: 13 residues. Germline V gives CDR1 LGHDT, CDR2 YNNKEL (reference sequence). The V end lost 0 bases, the J end lost 2 bases, and 5 bases lay between the germline ends. The CDR3 bases are TGTGCCAGCAGCCAAGATCTAGCCTACGAGCAGTACTTC. Protein product: CASSQDLAYEQYF.

The chain couples TRBV7-9 to TRBJ1-2; D is uncertain. The V and J ends lost 2 bases and 6 bases respectively, with 10 bases between them. The CDR3 has 13 amino acids. Germline lookup yields CDR1 SEHNR and CDR2 FQNEAQ (reference sequence). The CDR3 nucleotides read TGTGCCAGCAGCTTAACCCCCGCGGATGGCTACACCTTC. This codes for CASSLTPADGYTF. The variable domain in full, completed from reference TRBV7-9 and TRBJ1-2, reads DTGVSQNPRHKITKRGQNVTFRCDPISEHNRLYWYRQTLGQGPEFLTYFQNEAQLEKSRLLSDRFSAERPKGSFSTLEIQRTEQGDSAMYLCASSLTPADGYTFGSGTRLTVV.

The chain uses TRBV5-4 and TRBJ1-2, with D possibly TRBD1 on 5 matching bases. Trimming took off 0 bases at V and 5 bases at J, with 20 bases between the two ends. Germline values: CDR1 SGHNT, CDR2 YYREEE (reference sequence). The CDR3 length is 17 residues. CDR3 sequence reads: CASSLGGEAAASYGYTF. The CDR3 DNA is TGTGCCAGCAGCTTGGGGGGCGAGGCAGCTGCGTCTTATGGCTACACCTTC. Variable domain in full (rest from reference TRBV5-4 and TRBJ1-2): ETGVTQSPTHLIKTRGQQVTLRCSSQSGHNTVSWYQQALGQGPQFIFQYYREEENGRGNFPPRFSGLQFPNYSSELNVNALELDDSALYLCASSLGGEAAASYGYTFGSGTRLTVV.

The V call is TRBV7-3, the J call TRBJ2-3, with 9 bases lining up with TRBD2. The germline V gene encodes CDR1 SGHTA and CDR2 FQGTGA. The length of the CDR3 is 18 residues. J lost 2 bases, V lost 0 bases, and 9 bases had no gene match. CDR3 amino acids: CASSLTSGSPQSTDTQYF. CDR3 nucleotides: TGTGCCAGCAGCTTAACTAGCGGGAGCCCCCAATCCACAGATACGCAGTATTTT.

This rearrangement joins TRBV7-3 to TRBJ1-1, with 7 positions matching TRBD1. CDR1 is SGHTA, CDR2 FQGTGA, per germline. J gave up 2 bases and V 5 bases, and 2 bases lay outside the gene matches. This CDR3 contains 13 residues. The CDR3 here is CASSRQGNTEAFF. The CDR3 nucleotides read TGTGCCAGCAGCCGACAGGGAAACACTGAAGCTTTCTTT.

There are a few counts of this clone. This chain connects TRBV12-5 to TRBJ2-3; the match to TRBD1 covers 7 bases. Germline CDR1 is LGHNT and CDR2 is FRNRAP. The CDR3 has 15 amino acids. The ends lost 5 bases at V and 3 bases at J; junction bases unmatched: 8. CDR3 in amino acids: CASGPDRRRTDTQYF. The DNA of the CDR3 is TGTGCTAGTGGTCCGGACAGGCGGAGGACAGATACGCAGTATTTT.

The chain is built from TRBV5-1 and TRBJ2-1; 9 bases match TRBD1. The germline V gene has CDR1 SGHRS and CDR2 YFSETQ. Unmatched junction bases numbered 2, after V lost 0 bases and J lost 7 bases. This CDR3 is 14 amino acids long. The CDR3 DNA reads as TGCGCCAGCAGCTTGGCCGACAGGGGGAATGAGCAGTTCTTC. It encodes CASSLADRGNEQFF.

The chain recombines TRBV27 with TRBJ2-7; 9 positions match TRBD2. The CDR3 is made up of 16 amino acids. V lost 7 bases, J lost 2 bases, and 12 bases stayed unmatched. Germline loops: CDR1 MNHEY, CDR2 SMNVEV (reference sequence). In nucleotides, the CDR3 is TGTGCCAGCACTCCTTCGGGGCTAGCGGGAACCTACGAGCAGTACTTC. Translated: CASTPSGLAGTYEQYF.

The chain combines TRBV7-8 with TRBJ2-1, with 10 bases aligning to TRBD2. CDR1 is SGHVS, CDR2 FQNEAQ, per germline. This CDR3 spans 16 amino acids. V lost 4 bases to trimming and J lost 7 bases; unmatched junction nucleotides: 10. The CDR3, as DNA: TGTGCCAGCAGCTCCCTCCTAGCGGGAGATGGGAATGAGCAGTTCTTC. It translates to CASSSLLAGDGNEQFF.

This clone showed up just a few times. The rearrangement joins TRBV2 to TRBJ2-1; TRBD2 agrees at 9 bases. The V and J ends lost 3 bases and 4 bases, in that order; junction bases with no gene match: 10. The CDR3 runs to 17 residues. Germline CDR1 SNHLY, CDR2 FYNNEI. CDR3 nucleotide sequence: TGTGCCAGCAGTGAGGACGGAGGGCTAGCGGGGTACAATGAGCAGTTCTTC. Protein sequence: CASSEDGGLAGYNEQFF.

The rearrangement joins TRBV3-1 (or the pseudogene TRBV3-2) to TRBJ1-2; 9 nucleotides align to TRBD1. The CDR3 loop spans 15 amino acids. Trimming cost V 3 bases and J 2 bases; bases outside gene matches: 4. The V gene's germline CDR1 is LGHDT and CDR2 YNNKEL (reference sequence). CDR3 in DNA: TGTGCCAGCAGCCACCCTACAGGGGGCAACTATGGCTACACCTTC. Translated, it gives CASSHPTGGNYGYTF.

The chain carries TRBV18 and TRBJ1-5; TRBD1 agrees at 11 bases. Germline loops: CDR1 KGHSH, CDR2 LQKENI. Germline trimming cut 0 bases from V and 6 bases from J; bases unmatched to any gene: 1. The CDR3 runs to 15 residues. The CDR3 spells CASSPPGQGGQPQHF. CDR3 nucleotides: TGTGCCAGCTCACCACCGGGACAGGGGGGTCAGCCCCAGCATTTT. Using reference TRBV18 and TRBJ1-5 for the parts outside the CDR3, the full variable domain is NAGVMQNPRHLVRRRGQEARLRCSPMKGHSHVYWYRQLPEEGLKFMVYLQKENIIDESGMPKERFSAEFPKEGPSILRIQQVVRGDSAAYFCASSPPGQGGQPQHFGDGTRLSIL.

J is TRBJ2-7 and V is TRBV7-9; D is possibly TRBD2 (7 bases). This CDR3 region has 16 residues. Germline values: CDR1 SEHNR, CDR2 FQNEAQ (reference sequence). Trimming shortened V by 1 base and J by 5 bases, and 18 bases separated the two germline ends. Here the CDR3 DNA reads TGTGCCAGCAGCTTAGGGGGAGGGACACCACCCCACGAGCAGTACTTC. It yields the protein CASSLGGGTPPHEQYF.

The V and J genes are TRBV5-1 and TRBJ2-2, with TRBD2 matching over 13 bases. Unmatched junction bases numbered 4, after V lost 6 bases and J lost 5 bases. This CDR3 region has 15 residues. The germline V gene has CDR1 SGHRS and CDR2 YFSETQ. The CDR3 loop is CASKSTSGRTGELFF. CDR3 nucleotides: TGCGCCAGCAAGTCGACTAGCGGGAGGACCGGGGAGCTGTTTTTT.

This rearrangement joins TRBV28 to TRBJ1-5, with a tentative D call TRBD1 (5 bases). Germline-derived CDR1 and CDR2 are MDHEN and SYDVKM. V dropped 5 bases and J dropped 1 base, with 9 bases sitting between them. The CDR3 length is 14 residues. The CDR3 region has the DNA TGTGCCAGCAGTGGGGGGACGAGCAATCAGCCCCAGCATTTT. This gives the protein CASSGGTSNQPQHF.

The chain uses TRBV5-6 and TRBJ2-7; 10 bases are shared with TRBD1. This CDR3 has 14 residues. J gave up 4 bases and V 3 bases, and 4 bases lay outside the gene matches. Germline CDR1 and CDR2: SGHDT and YYEEEE. The CDR3 sequence is CASSWTGGAYEQYF. The DNA of the CDR3 is TGTGCCAGCAGCTGGACAGGGGGAGCTTACGAGCAGTACTTC. Full variable domain (outside the CDR3, taken from reference TRBV5-6 and TRBJ2-7): DAGVTQSPTHLIKTRGQQVTLRCSPKSGHDTVSWYQQALGQGPQFIFQYYEEEERQRGNFPDRFSGHQFPNYSSELNVNALLLGDSALYLCASSWTGGAYEQYFGPGTRLTVT.

This clone was counted between two and nine times. The V and J genes are TRBV5-1 and TRBJ2-1; 7 bases match TRBD1. Trimming cost V 3 bases and J 0 bases; bases outside gene matches: 3. This CDR3 region has 15 residues. Germline V gives CDR1 SGHRS, CDR2 YFSETQ. For the CDR3, the DNA is TGCGCCAGCAGCTCAGGGGGAACCTCCTACAATGAGCAGTTCTTC. Translating gives CASSSGGTSYNEQFF.

The chain is built from TRBV6-5 and TRBJ1-1; D gene uncertain. CDR1 and CDR2 from the germline V gene are MNHEY and SVGAGI. The CDR3 covers 15 residues. Trimming took off 0 bases at V and 0 bases at J, with 8 bases between the two ends. The CDR3 nucleotides read TGTGCCAGCAGTTACTCTTACAGACTGAACACTGAAGCTTTCTTT. Its translation: CASSYSYRLNTEAFF.

This chain links TRBV18 with TRBJ1-2; tentative D call: TRBD1 (6 bases). Germline CDR1 is KGHSH and CDR2 is LQKENI. This CDR3 region has 14 residues. The V gene lost 1 base and the J gene lost 13 bases, with 19 bases spanning the gap. The CDR3 here is CASSPRDPSQGLTF. The DNA of the CDR3 is TGTGCCAGCTCACCACGGGACCCCAGTCAGGGGCTCACCTTC. Filled out from reference TRBV18 and TRBJ1-2, the complete variable domain reads NAGVMQNPRHLVRRRGQEARLRCSPMKGHSHVYWYRQLPEEGLKFMVYLQKENIIDESGMPKERFSAEFPKEGPSILRIQQVVRGDSAAYFCASSPRDPSQGLTFGSGTRLTVV.

The V gene is TRBV28, the J gene TRBJ2-1, with TRBD2 matching over 10 bases. CDR1 and CDR2 (germline): MDHEN, SYDVKM. The length of the CDR3 is 15 residues. J lost 6 bases, V lost 6 bases, and 8 bases had no gene match. The CDR3 reads CASRPPGLATNEQFF. The CDR3 nucleotides read TGTGCCAGCAGACCCCCGGGACTAGCGACCAATGAGCAGTTCTTC.

This chain uses TRBV4-1 with TRBJ2-1; TRBD2 aligns across 9 bases. The CDR3 is 14 residues long. V trimming: 4 bases; J trimming: 9 bases; junction bases outside the gene matches: 7. Germline lookup yields CDR1 MGHRA and CDR2 YSYEKL. The CDR3 spells CASSRIAGEFEQFF. The DNA of the CDR3 is TGCGCCAGCAGCCGGATAGCGGGAGAATTTGAGCAGTTCTTC.

Ten or more counts support this clone. The chain joins TRBV27 to TRBJ1-6; TRBD1 matches 8 bases. The CDR3 sequence is 16 residues long. V was pared by 6 bases and J by 9 bases, with 13 bases of the junction left unmatched. Germline V gives CDR1 MNHEY, CDR2 SMNVEV (reference sequence). CDR3 sequence (DNA): TGTGCCAGCAGCTCCCTTGGGACAGGCGTGGTTTCACCCCTCCACTTT. Translating it yields CASSSLGTGVVSPLHF.

The chain employs TRBV6-1 and TRBJ1-5; the D gene is possibly TRBD1 (6 bases). CDR1 is MNHNS, CDR2 SASEGT, per germline. This CDR3 has 15 amino acids. The ends were cut back, 2 bases at V and 6 bases at J, with 14 bases in the middle. CDR3 nucleotide sequence: TGTGCCAGCAGTGAATCATCAGGGGCCGGTCAGCCCCAGCATTTT. Its protein is CASSESSGAGQPQHF.

In its sample, this clone was seen a few times. The V gene is TRBV5-1, the J gene TRBJ1-1, with 9 bases fitting TRBD1. The junction had 10 bases not matched to a gene; V was cut back by 1 base and J by 6 bases. CDR3 length equals 16 residues. Per germline, CDR1 SGHRS and CDR2 YFSETQ. Written as DNA, the CDR3 is TGCGCCAGCAGCTTGTCTCCGGGACAGGGAGGGGCTGAAGCTTTCTTT. This translates into CASSLSPGQGGAEAFF.

This rearrangement joins TRBV10-1 to TRBJ2-1; the D is unclear. CDR1 and CDR2 from the germline V gene are WNHNN and SYGVQD (reference sequence). The CDR3 loop spans 14 amino acids. V was pared by 7 bases and J by 5 bases, with 15 bases between. The CDR3 DNA is TGCGCCAGCAATGGTCCCTTACCGGACAATGAGCAGTTCTTC. This codes for CASNGPLPDNEQFF.